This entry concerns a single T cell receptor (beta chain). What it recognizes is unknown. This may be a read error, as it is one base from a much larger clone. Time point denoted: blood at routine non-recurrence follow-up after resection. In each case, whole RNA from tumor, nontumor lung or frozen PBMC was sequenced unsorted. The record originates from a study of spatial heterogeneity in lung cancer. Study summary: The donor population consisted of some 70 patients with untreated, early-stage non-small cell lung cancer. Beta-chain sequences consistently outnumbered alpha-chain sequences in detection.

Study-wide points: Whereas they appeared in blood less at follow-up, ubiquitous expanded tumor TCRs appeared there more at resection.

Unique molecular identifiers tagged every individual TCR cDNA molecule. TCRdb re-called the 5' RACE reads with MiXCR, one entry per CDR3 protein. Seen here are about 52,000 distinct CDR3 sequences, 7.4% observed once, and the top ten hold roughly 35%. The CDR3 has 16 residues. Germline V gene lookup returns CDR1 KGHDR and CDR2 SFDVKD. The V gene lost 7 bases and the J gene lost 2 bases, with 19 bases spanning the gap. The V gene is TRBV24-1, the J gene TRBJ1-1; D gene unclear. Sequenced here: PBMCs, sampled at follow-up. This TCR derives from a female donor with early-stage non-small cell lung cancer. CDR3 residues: CATRGKGSHDNTEAFF. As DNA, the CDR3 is TGTGCCACCAGGGGTAAAGGGTCCCACGATAACACTGAAGCTTTCTTT.